Included here is one T cell receptor (beta chain) sequence, with context. The antigen remains undetermined. The CDR3 has 13 amino acids. Germline V CDR1 and CDR2: SQVTM, ANQGSEA. The ends were cut back, 7 bases at V and 4 bases at J, with 15 bases in the middle. The entry originates in a study of shared clonotypes between healthy human individuals. Study results and limitations: What limited the represented genetic and exposure-history diversity was the small number of donors.

It was CD45RO-negative cells, positively selected for CCR7, that made up naive CD8 cells, with terminally differentiated effector memory CD45RA+ cells excluded. Sequencing was performed with immunoSEQ multiplex PCR; in TCRdb, only in-frame clones are kept and a portion is missing. In the table there are roughly 600,000 clones, more than 95% of which are singletons. Sample: naive CD8+ T cells sorted from blood. The receptor's source is a man aged 30 to 45 in good health. V gene TRBV29-1 combines with J gene TRBJ2-3; D uncertain. Here the CDR3 reads CSADDRWADTQYF. CDR3 DNA: TGCAGCGCCGACGACCGGTGGGCAGATACGCAGTATTTT.